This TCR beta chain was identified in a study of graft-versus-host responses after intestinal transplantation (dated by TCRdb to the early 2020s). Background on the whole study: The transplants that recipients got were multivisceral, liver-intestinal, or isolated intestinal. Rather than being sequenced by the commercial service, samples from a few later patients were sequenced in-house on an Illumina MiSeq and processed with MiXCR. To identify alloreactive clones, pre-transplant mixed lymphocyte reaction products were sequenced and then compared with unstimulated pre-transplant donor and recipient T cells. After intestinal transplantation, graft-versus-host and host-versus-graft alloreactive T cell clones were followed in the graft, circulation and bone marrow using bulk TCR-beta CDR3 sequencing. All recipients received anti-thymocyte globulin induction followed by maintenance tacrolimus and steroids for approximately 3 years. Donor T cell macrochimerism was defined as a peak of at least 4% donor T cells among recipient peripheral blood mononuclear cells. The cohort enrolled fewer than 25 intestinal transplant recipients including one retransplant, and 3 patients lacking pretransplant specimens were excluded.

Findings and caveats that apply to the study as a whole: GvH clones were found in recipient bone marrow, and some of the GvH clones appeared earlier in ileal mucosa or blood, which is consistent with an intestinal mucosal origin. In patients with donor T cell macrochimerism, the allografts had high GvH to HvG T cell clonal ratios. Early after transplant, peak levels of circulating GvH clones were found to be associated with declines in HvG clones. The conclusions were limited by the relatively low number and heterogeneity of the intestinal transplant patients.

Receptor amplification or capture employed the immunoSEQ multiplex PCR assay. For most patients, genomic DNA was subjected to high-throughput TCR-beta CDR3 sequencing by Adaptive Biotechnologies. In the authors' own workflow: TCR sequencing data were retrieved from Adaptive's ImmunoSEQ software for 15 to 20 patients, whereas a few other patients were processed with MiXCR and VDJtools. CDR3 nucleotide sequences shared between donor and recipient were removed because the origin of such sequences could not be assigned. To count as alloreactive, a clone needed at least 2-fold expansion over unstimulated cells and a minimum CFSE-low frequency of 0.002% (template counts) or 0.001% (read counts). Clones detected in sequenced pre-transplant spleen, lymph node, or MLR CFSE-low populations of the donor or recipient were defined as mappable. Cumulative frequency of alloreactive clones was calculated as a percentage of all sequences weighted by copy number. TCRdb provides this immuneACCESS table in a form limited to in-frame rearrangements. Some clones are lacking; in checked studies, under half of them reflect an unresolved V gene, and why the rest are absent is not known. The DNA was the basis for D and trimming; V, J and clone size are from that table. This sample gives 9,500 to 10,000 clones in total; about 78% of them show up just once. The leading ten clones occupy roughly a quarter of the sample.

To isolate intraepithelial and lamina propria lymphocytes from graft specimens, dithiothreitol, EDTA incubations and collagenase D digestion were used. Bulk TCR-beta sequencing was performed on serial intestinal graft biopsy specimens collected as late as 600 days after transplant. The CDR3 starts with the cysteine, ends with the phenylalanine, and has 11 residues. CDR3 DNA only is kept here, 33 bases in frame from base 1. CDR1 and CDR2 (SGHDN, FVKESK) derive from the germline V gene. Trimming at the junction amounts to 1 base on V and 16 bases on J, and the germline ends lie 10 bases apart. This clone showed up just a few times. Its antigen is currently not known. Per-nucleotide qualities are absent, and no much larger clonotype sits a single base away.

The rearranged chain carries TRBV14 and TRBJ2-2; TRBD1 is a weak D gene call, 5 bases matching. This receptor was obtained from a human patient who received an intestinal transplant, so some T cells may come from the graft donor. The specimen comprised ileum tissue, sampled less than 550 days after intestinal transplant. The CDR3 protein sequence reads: CASSQGRVKFF. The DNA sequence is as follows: TGTGCCAGCAGCCAAGGCAGGGTAAAGTTTTTT.